This TCR beta chain comes out of a study of human T cells and chemical hapten exposure. Study-wide background: Donors were sensitized with 2% DPC on the upper inner arm. Patch tests of 0.01% DPC on the upper back were read at 6 days. The study's findings and limits: Positive correlation was observed between PT1 expanded TCR counts and patch test score.

TCRdb analysed the RACE reads with MiXCR anew, one entry per CDR3 protein. The profile shows around 300,000 distinct CDR3 sequences, under 9% of them singletons. The time point: patch test 1, 2 weeks after DPC sensitization. Sample treatment: therapeutic diphenylcyclopropenone sensitization with weekly scalp DPC. This clonotype showed up many times. Its matching antigen is unknown. The V gene lost 7 bases and the J gene lost 2 bases, with 18 bases spanning the gap. The CDR3 consists of 14 residues. Germline V CDR1 and CDR2: SQVTM, ANQGSEA. The chain uses TRBV29-1 and TRBJ2-7; a weak D match, TRBD1 (6 bases). This sample comprised whole blood, obtained in connection with sensitization to the hapten diphenylcyclopropenone (DPC). The sequence was obtained from a woman aged 18-30 years with alopecia areata. Some clones in this sample may be carry-over from other donors' samples. CDR3 in DNA: TGCAGCGCCCTTGTAGGTAAGGGGGCCTACGAGCAGTACTTC. Protein: CSALVGKGAYEQYF.